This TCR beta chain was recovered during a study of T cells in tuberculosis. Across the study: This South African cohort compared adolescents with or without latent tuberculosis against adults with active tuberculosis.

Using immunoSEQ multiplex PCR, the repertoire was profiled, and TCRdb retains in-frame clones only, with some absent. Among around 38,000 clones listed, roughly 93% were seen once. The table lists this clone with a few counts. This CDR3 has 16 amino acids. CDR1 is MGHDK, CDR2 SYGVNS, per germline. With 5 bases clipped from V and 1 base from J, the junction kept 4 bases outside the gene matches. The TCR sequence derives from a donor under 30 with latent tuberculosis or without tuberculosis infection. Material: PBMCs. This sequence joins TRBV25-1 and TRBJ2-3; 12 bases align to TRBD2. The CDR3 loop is CASSTRTSGGTDTQYF. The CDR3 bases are TGTGCCAGCAGTACCAGGACTAGCGGGGGCACAGATACGCAGTATTTT. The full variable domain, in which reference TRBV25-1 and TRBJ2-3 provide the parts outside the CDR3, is EADIYQTPRYLVIGTGKKITLECSQTMGHDKMYWYQQDPGMELHLIHYSYGVNSTEKGDLSSESTVSRIRTEHFPLTLESARPSHTSQYLCASSTRTSGGTDTQYFGPGTRLTVL.